A selection of T cell receptor beta chains follows, all from one sample in a study of T cell responses to AZD1222 COVID-19 vaccine. Repertoires were generated with immunoSEQ multiplex PCR, while TCRdb's copy carries only in-frame clones and drops some. The profile shows 100,000 to 150,000 clones, about 90% of them singletons. The starting material was peripheral blood, obtained on day 0 of AZD1222 vaccination. Receptor source: an adult in good health. CDR3s include the opening cysteine and the closing phenylalanine or tryptophan. D genes are given only for firm matches. The listing skips clone size in some rows; elsewhere it reads once, few, many or a size class.

>TRBJ2-7|NA|NA|TRBV7-3
CASSFGASYEQYF
TGTGCCAGCAGCTTCGGTGCCTCCTACGAGCAGTACTTC
>TRBJ2-2|NA|TRBD1|TRBV5-1
CASSPGQGGTTGELFF
TGCGCCAGCAGCCCGGGACAGGGGGGGACTACCGGGGAGCTGTTTTTT
>TRBJ1-2|NA|NA|TRBV29-1
CSVQAGTNYGYTF
TGCAGCGTTCAAGCAGGGACCAACTATGGCTACACCTTC
>TRBJ2-7|NA|NA|TRBV5-1
CASSPEGDLYEQYF
TGCGCCAGCAGCCCCGAGGGGGATCTCTACGAGCAGTACTTC
>TRBJ2-1|NA|TRBD2|TRBV9
CASSPRDSGTYNEQFF
TGTGCCAGCAGCCCTCGGGATAGCGGGACCTACAATGAGCAGTTCTTC
>TRBJ1-5|medium-sized|NA|TRBV6-4
CASSDRSDGGQPQHF
TGTGCCAGCAGTGACAGGTCAGATGGAGGACAGCCCCAGCATTTT
>TRBJ1-5|NA|NA|TRBV28
CASSLGTVSNQPQHF
TGTGCCAGCAGTTTGGGGACTGTTAGCAATCAGCCCCAGCATTTT
>TRBJ2-2|NA|TRBD1|TRBV6-2/TRBV6-3
CASSYPGQGFTGELFF
TGTGCCAGCAGTTACCCCGGACAGGGTTTCACCGGGGAGCTGTTTTTT
>TRBJ1-1|NA|TRBD1|TRBV10-3
CASQGSTEAFF
TGTGCCTCACAGGGGAGCACTGAAGCTTTCTTT
>TRBJ2-7|NA|NA|TRBV5-1
CASSLVRGAYEQYF
TGCGCCAGCAGCTTGGTCAGGGGGGCCTACGAGCAGTACTTC
>TRBJ1-5|NA|NA|TRBV6-5
CASTMLYSNQPQHF
TGTGCCAGCACTATGCTGTATAGCAATCAGCCCCAGCATTTT
>TRBJ1-6|once|NA|TRBV6-5
CASSYSSGGNSPLHF
TGTGCCAGCAGTTACTCGTCCGGGGGTAATTCACCCCTCCACTTT
>TRBJ2-3|NA|TRBD2|TRBV4-2
CASSQEGGRASEDTQYF
TGTGCCAGCAGCCAAGAGGGCGGGAGGGCCTCCGAAGATACGCAGTATTTT
>TRBJ2-1|once|TRBD1|TRBV10-3
CAIGGTGDEQFF
TGTGCCATCGGCGGTACAGGGGATGAGCAGTTCTTC
>TRBJ1-1|NA|NA|TRBV7-9
CASSFSTGNTEAFF
TGTGCCAGCAGCTTCTCGACAGGGAACACTGAAGCTTTCTTT
>TRBJ1-1|NA|NA|TRBV28
CASADREAFF
TGTGCCAGCGCAGACAGGGAAGCTTTCTTT
>TRBJ2-3|NA|TRBD1|TRBV29-1
CSVDPGQGMADTQYF
TGCAGCGTCGATCCGGGACAGGGGATGGCAGATACGCAGTATTTT
>TRBJ2-5|NA|TRBD2|TRBV5-1
CASSLAGLAGGRETQYF
TGCGCCAGCAGCTTGGCCGGACTAGCGGGAGGTCGAGAGACCCAGTACTTC
>TRBJ1-1|NA|NA|TRBV13
CASRGAGDEAFF
TGTGCCAGCAGAGGGGCAGGGGATGAGGCTTTCTTT
>TRBJ2-1|NA|TRBD2|TRBV6-2/TRBV6-3
CASSYEAGADEQFF
TGTGCCAGCAGTTATGAAGCGGGAGCGGATGAGCAGTTCTTC
>TRBJ2-1|NA|TRBD1|TRBV28
CASSFTGTGAGGQFF
TGTGCCAGCAGTTTTACCGGGACAGGGGCTGGAGGGCAGTTCTTC
>TRBJ1-2|NA|TRBD1|TRBV6-4
CASSDQTGGSYYGYTF
TGTGCCAGCAGTGACCAGACAGGGGGAAGCTACTATGGCTACACCTTC
>TRBJ2-7|NA|NA|TRBV11-3
CASSLQRGRGHEQYF
TGTGCCAGCAGCTTACAAAGGGGGAGGGGCCACGAGCAGTACTTC
>TRBJ2-1|NA|NA|TRBV5-1
CASSLAGENYNEQFF
TGCGCCAGCAGCTTGGCAGGGGAGAACTACAATGAGCAGTTCTTC
>TRBJ1-1|NA|NA|TRBV4-3
CASSQDQVNTEAFF
TGCGCCAGCAGCCAAGATCAGGTTAACACTGAAGCTTTCTTT
>TRBJ1-3|NA|TRBD1|TRBV30
CAWSVRDRAFWTIYF
TGTGCCTGGAGTGTTCGGGACAGGGCCTTCTGGACCATATATTTT
>TRBJ1-5|NA|TRBD1|TRBV27
CASSRGQGRSNQPQHF
TGTGCCAGCAGCCGAGGACAGGGGCGTAGCAATCAGCCCCAGCATTTT
>TRBJ2-1|NA|NA|TRBV6-2/TRBV6-3
CASSYFAELNEQFF
TGTGCCAGCAGTTATTTTGCGGAGCTAAATGAGCAGTTCTTC
>TRBJ1-5|NA|NA|TRBV28
CASSFRTEGSPQHF
TGTGCCAGCAGTTTCCGGACAGAAGGCTCGCCCCAGCATTTT
>TRBJ2-3|NA|TRBD2|TRBV9
CASSAGGLAGFTDTQYF
TGTGCCAGCAGCGCGGGGGGACTAGCGGGATTCACAGATACGCAGTATTTT
>TRBJ1-2|NA|NA|TRBV5-8
CASSLEYRFGGYTF
TGTGCCAGCAGCTTGGAGTATCGTTTTGGTGGCTACACCTTC
>TRBJ2-1|NA|TRBD1|TRBV6-5
CASSYSGQGYEQFF
TGTGCCAGCAGTTACTCGGGACAGGGCTATGAGCAGTTCTTC
>TRBJ1-2|NA|NA|TRBV6-5
CASSYQAGSYGYTF
TGTGCCAGCAGTTACCAAGCAGGTTCTTATGGCTACACCTTC
>TRBJ2-1|NA|TRBD2|TRBV7-9
CASSWASGRAIEQFF
TGTGCCAGCAGCTGGGCTAGCGGGAGGGCCATTGAGCAGTTCTTC
>TRBJ1-2|NA|NA|TRBV2
CASSEALGGASYGYTF
TGTGCCAGCAGTGAAGCGCTTGGGGGGGCAAGCTATGGCTACACCTTC
>TRBJ1-3|NA|TRBD1|TRBV28
CASSPTGVWGNTIYF
TGTGCCAGCAGTCCTACAGGGGTATGGGGAAACACCATATATTTT
>TRBJ2-1|NA|TRBD2|TRBV19
CASRSLAGNNEQFF
TGTGCCAGTAGGTCACTAGCGGGGAACAATGAGCAGTTCTTC
>TRBJ2-2|NA|NA|TRBV4-3
CASSQGPLTLNTGELFF
TGCGCCAGCAGCCAGGGACCCTTAACGCTGAACACCGGGGAGCTGTTTTTT
>TRBJ2-1|NA|NA|TRBV12-3/TRBV12-4
CASSPPGYNEQFF
TGTGCCAGCAGCCCCCCCGGCTACAATGAGCAGTTCTTC
>TRBJ2-7|once|NA|TRBV11-2
CASSLGGRTYEQYF
TGTGCCAGCAGCCTGGGCGGAAGAACCTACGAGCAGTACTTC
>TRBJ2-7|NA|TRBD1|TRBV19
CASTPGQGAAYEQYF
TGTGCCAGTACCCCGGGACAGGGGGCTGCCTACGAGCAGTACTTC
>TRBJ1-2|NA|TRBD1|TRBV30
CAWSDRGPGGYTF
TGTGCCTGGAGCGACAGGGGGCCGGGTGGCTACACCTTC
>TRBJ2-7|once|NA|TRBV27
CASSFGQGFAEQYF
TGTGCCAGCAGTTTTGGTCAGGGATTTGCCGAGCAGTACTTC
>TRBJ1-5|NA|TRBD1|TRBV15
CATDRTGGVNQPQHF
TGTGCCACCGATCGGACAGGGGGGGTCAATCAGCCCCAGCATTTT
>TRBJ1-2|NA|NA|TRBV7-9
CASSSHRTWITDGYTF
TGTGCCAGCAGCTCCCACAGGACCTGGATAACTGATGGCTACACCTTC
>TRBJ1-2|NA|NA|TRBV9
CASSIPDYGYTF
TGTGCCAGCAGCATACCGGACTATGGCTACACCTTC
>TRBJ1-1|NA|NA|TRBV6-6
CASSYAGGTTEAFF
TGTGCCAGCAGTTACGCAGGCGGGACCACTGAAGCTTTCTTT
>TRBJ2-5|once|NA|TRBV7-2
CASSFKETQYF
TGTGCCAGCAGTTTTAAAGAGACCCAGTACTTC
>TRBJ2-7|NA|TRBD2|TRBV7-2
CASSPGLAREQYF
TGTGCCAGCAGCCCGGGACTAGCGAGGGAGCAGTACTTC
>TRBJ2-5|once|TRBD2|TRBV7-2
CASSLTGLAAVATQYF
TGTGCCAGCAGCTTAACCGGACTAGCGGCGGTGGCGACCCAGTACTTC
>TRBJ2-1|NA|TRBD2|TRBV5-4
CASSRTAGGVNEQFF
TGTGCCAGCAGCAGAACAGCGGGAGGGGTAAATGAGCAGTTCTTC
>TRBJ1-2|few|TRBD1|TRBV5-1
CASSPTAGTGGGGYTF
TGCGCCAGCAGCCCAACCGCCGGGACAGGGGGTGGTGGCTACACCTTC
>TRBJ2-1|NA|TRBD2|TRBV6-2/TRBV6-3
CASSYDPVGGSSYNEQFF
TGTGCCAGCAGTTACGACCCCGTTGGCGGGAGCTCCTACAATGAGCAGTTCTTC
>TRBJ1-1|NA|NA|TRBV4-1
CASSQGAGATEAFF
TGCGCCAGCAGCCAAGGAGCAGGGGCAACTGAAGCTTTCTTT
>TRBJ2-7|NA|NA|TRBV7-9
CASSLVAGSNEQYF
TGTGCCAGCAGCTTAGTGGCAGGGAGCAACGAGCAGTACTTC